This T cell receptor beta chain was profiled in a study of shared clonotypes between healthy human individuals. Study in general: Each donor's CD8 memory used one plate, CD8 naive two, each CD4 subset three.

This clone has only one observation. What it binds is unknown. Donors comprised healthy HIV-negative adults lacking recent acute infections or vaccinations. Study-wide results and limits: Among non-shared clonotypes, generation probabilities were lower than among those shared by all four donors.

Original analysis: Sequence data from immunoSEQ were junction-only and lacked quality scores; consequently, filtering differed. The table came from immunoSEQ multiplex PCR; TCRdb's copy has only in-frame clones and leaves some out. V and J calls and clone size are as listed in that table; D and trimming were resolved from the DNA. Among under 2.5 million clones, about 90% were seen once, and the ten largest hold around 0.35%. The V gene end was trimmed by 4 bases and the J gene end by 7 bases; junction bases not matched to a gene: 17. The germline gives CDR1 SGHRS, CDR2 YFSETQ. This CDR3 comprises 19 residues.

The chain joins TRBV5-1 to TRBJ2-1; 13 positions agree with TRBD2. Specimen: naive CD4+ T cells from PBMCs. Stated subset: CD45RA+ positively selected. The clonotype was recovered from a young man in good health. Some clones in this sample may be carry-over from other donors' samples. CDR3 loop: CASSPQAGLAGRSGNEQFF. The DNA of the CDR3 is TGCGCCAGCAGCCCCCAAGCGGGACTAGCGGGAAGAAGTGGGAATGAGCAGTTCTTC.